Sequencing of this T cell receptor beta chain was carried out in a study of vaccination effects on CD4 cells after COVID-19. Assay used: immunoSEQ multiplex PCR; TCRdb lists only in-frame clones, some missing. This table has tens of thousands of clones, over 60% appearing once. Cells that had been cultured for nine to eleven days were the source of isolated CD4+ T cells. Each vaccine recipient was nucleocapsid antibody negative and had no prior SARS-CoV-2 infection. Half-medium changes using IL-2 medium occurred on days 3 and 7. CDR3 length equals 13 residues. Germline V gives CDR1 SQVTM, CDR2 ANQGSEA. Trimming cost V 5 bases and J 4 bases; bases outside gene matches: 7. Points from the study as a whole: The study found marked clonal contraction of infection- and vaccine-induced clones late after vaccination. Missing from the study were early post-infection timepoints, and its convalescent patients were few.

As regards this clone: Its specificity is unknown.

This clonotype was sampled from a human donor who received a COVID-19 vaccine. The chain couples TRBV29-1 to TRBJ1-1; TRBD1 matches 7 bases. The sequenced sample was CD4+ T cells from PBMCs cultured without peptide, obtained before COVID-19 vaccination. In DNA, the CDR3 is TGCAGCGTTAACAGGGGAAGAGGCACTGAAGCTTTCTTT. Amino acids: CSVNRGRGTEAFF.